Listed here are 18 T cell receptor beta chains from one sample, sequenced in a study of Graves' ophthalmopathy and Graves' hyperthyroidism. The study amplified TCR beta CDR3 regions using RNA transcripts. Amplification began with first-round RT-PCR using HTBI primers, then second-round multiplex PCR was performed. TCRdb processed the multiplex PCR reads anew with MiXCR; each CDR3 protein has one entry. The sample carries almost 750,000 distinct CDR3 sequences, roughly 41% recorded once. The sample consisted of peripheral blood. Every receptor here comes from an adult man with Graves' ophthalmopathy.

As regards this clonotype: A junction end diverges from the germline sequence, so it may reflect a read error. CDR3 residues: CASRLGGTVYEQYF. DNA of the CDR3: TGTGCCAGCAGGTTAGGGGGGACAGTCTACGAGCAGTACTTC. The chain carries TRBV7-9 and TRBJ2-7, with a possible D match to TRBD1 (7 bases). The CDR3 runs 14 residues. Germline assignment: CDR1 SEHNR and CDR2 FQNEAQ (reference sequence). The variable domain in full, with the rest retrieved from reference TRBV7-9 and TRBJ2-7, is DTGVSQNPRHKITKRGQNVTFRCDPISEHNRLYWYRQTLGQGPEFLTYFQNEAQLEKSRLLSDRFSAERPKGSFSTLEIQRTEQGDSAMYLCASRLGGTVYEQYFGPGTRLTVT.

Of note for this clonotype: A read error is likely, as this CDR3 ends without the conserved phenylalanine or tryptophan. It is unclear where the CDR3 begins or ends on the DNA, so no DNA is shown, and the CDR3 is as TCRdb lists it. The chain combines TRBV9 with TRBJ2-7; the table gives TRBD1 as D, unverified against the DNA. Germline lookup yields CDR1 SGDLS and CDR2 YYNGEE. 9 amino acids form the CDR3, both terminal residues included. This CDR3 reads CASSFKTGI.

This clonotype was observed a few times. V gene TRBV20-1 combines with J gene TRBJ1-5; 7 bases agree with TRBD1. The V segment lost 6 bases and the J segment 0 bases; nucleotides outside the gene matches: 5. This CDR3 comprises 14 residues. Germline V gene lookup returns CDR1 DFQATT and CDR2 SNEGSKA (reference sequence). DNA of the CDR3: TGCAGTGCAAATACAGGGGATAGCAATCAGCCCCAGCATTTT. Amino acids: CSANTGDSNQPQHF.

The chain employs TRBV2 and TRBJ1-4; TRBD1 matches at 8 bases. The CDR3 extends over 14 amino acids. V dropped 2 bases and J dropped 11; count of bases not matched to a gene: 7. Germline V lookup: CDR1 SNHLY, CDR2 FYNNEI. This CDR3 is CASSEWDRRWKLFF. DNA for the CDR3: TGTGCCAGCAGTGAATGGGACAGGAGGTGGAAACTGTTTTTT.

In this sample, this clonotype turned up a few times. The rearrangement links TRBV4-2 to TRBJ2-7, with D perhaps TRBD1 (6 bases). V was trimmed by 5 bases and J by 10 bases, leaving 12 bases between them. The length of the CDR3 is 11 residues. CDR1 is LGHNA, CDR2 YNFKEQ, per germline. Here the CDR3 reads CASSIQGSQYF. Written as DNA, the CDR3 is TGTGCCAGCAGCATACAGGGATCCCAGTACTTC.

The genes are TRBV2 and TRBJ1-3, with 7 bases aligning to TRBD1. The CDR3 has 14 amino acids. V was pared by 5 bases and J by 4 bases, with 5 bases of the junction left unmatched. Germline V gene lookup returns CDR1 SNHLY and CDR2 FYNNEI. CDR3 sequence reads: CASSFDRAGNTIYF. CDR3 nucleotides: TGTGCCAGCAGTTTCGACAGGGCGGGAAACACCATATATTTT.

The J gene is TRBJ2-3, the V gene TRBV29-1, with TRBD1 matching over 8 bases. Germline V gene lookup returns CDR1 SQVTM and CDR2 ANQGSEA. The V segment lost 3 bases and the J segment 6 bases; nucleotides outside the gene matches: 8. The CDR3 length is 14 residues. CDR3 coding DNA: TGCAGCGTTGACCGACAGGGGCGTAGGGATACGCAGTATTTT. It yields the protein CSVDRQGRRDTQYF.

This clonotype was picked up a small number of times. The chain couples TRBV25-1 to TRBJ2-2; no definite D call. The V gene lost 9 bases and the J gene lost 7 bases, with 24 bases spanning the gap. The CDR3 totals 16 residues. The germline V gene encodes CDR1 MGHDK and CDR2 SYGVNS. CDR3 sequence: CASSIKTPTEHGELFF. CDR3 DNA: TGTGCCAGTAGTATAAAGACACCGACCGAACACGGGGAGCTGTTTTTT.

The rearrangement joins TRBV25-1 to TRBJ2-2; D is unresolved. Germline V gene data show CDR1 as MGHDK and CDR2 as SYGVNS. The CDR3 has 13 amino acids. The V gene lost 7 bases and the J gene lost 5 bases, with 11 bases spanning the gap. As DNA, the CDR3 is TGTGCCAGCAAGGGCCGGTTGACCGGGGAGCTGTTTTTT. Translation: CASKGRLTGELFF.

Turning to this clonotype: Being one base from a much bigger clone, this may be a read error. Likely a read error: the CDR3 ends without its conserved phenylalanine or tryptophan. This chain connects TRBV25-1 to TRBJ1-6, with D possibly matching TRBD1 (5 bases). Trimming removed 5 bases at V and 7 bases at J, with 18 bases between. There are 16 residues in the CDR3. Per the germline V gene, CDR1 is MGHDK and CDR2 is SYGVNS. The CDR3 coding sequence is TGTGCCAGCAGTTACTCGATCGGGGGTGCGAATTCACCCCTCCACCTT. Its translation: CASSYSIGGANSPLHL.

Concerning this clonotype itself: Possible read error: a much larger clone is one base away. The J gene is TRBJ1-1, the V gene TRBV7-9; maybe TRBD1 (5 bases). The germline V gene encodes CDR1 SEHNR and CDR2 FQNEAQ (reference sequence). The CDR3 contains 13 residues. The CDR3 sequence: CASSLPGITKAFF. CDR3 DNA: TGTGCCAGCAGCCTCCCAGGGATCACTAAAGCTTTCTTT.

This clonotype was seen a few times. Written as DNA, the CDR3 is TGCAGTGCTAGATCCCAAGGACAGCAAGAGACCCAGTACTTC. Its translation is CSARSQGQQETQYF. The chain carries TRBV20-1 and TRBJ2-5; the D gene is possibly TRBD1 (6 bases). Germline V gene data show CDR1 as DFQATT and CDR2 as SNEGSKA (reference sequence). The CDR3 has 14 amino acids. V was trimmed by 2 bases and J by 2 bases, leaving 12 bases between them.

This clonotype came up a few times. V is TRBV20-1 and J is TRBJ2-5, with TRBD1 matching over 9 bases. Trimming took 2 bases from V and 5 from J; bases not matched to a gene: 3. The CDR3 covers 13 residues. The germline V gene encodes CDR1 DFQATT and CDR2 SNEGSKA (reference sequence). The DNA of the CDR3 is TGCAGTGCTAGAACAGGGGGCAGGGAGACCCAGTACTTC. This codes for CSARTGGRETQYF.

A remark on this clonotype: Without the conserved terminal phenylalanine or tryptophan, this CDR3 likely stems from a read error. The V call is TRBV12-3 or TRBV12-4, the J call TRBJ1-5; a possible D gene is TRBD1 (5 bases). This CDR3 is 14 amino acids long. V shed 5 bases and J shed 9 bases, with 17 bases lying between them. CDR3 residues: CASSEWSGSLPQHL. As DNA, the CDR3 is TGTGCCAGCAGTGAATGGTCAGGGTCCCTGCCCCAGCATCTT.

The V and J genes are TRBV7-9 and TRBJ2-7, with a tentative D call TRBD1 (5 bases). V was clipped by 3 bases and J by 6 bases, with 12 bases between them. The CDR3 length is 13 residues. The germline CDR1 and CDR2 sequences are SEHNR and FQNEAQ (reference sequence). The CDR3 region is CASSFSREREQYF. Here the CDR3 DNA reads TGTGCCAGCAGCTTCAGCAGGGAACGCGAGCAGTACTTC.

The rearrangement uses TRBV19 and TRBJ1-1; D uncertain. Trimming took off 3 bases at V and 0 bases at J, with 5 bases between the two ends. This CDR3 spans 13 amino acids. CDR1 is LNHDA, CDR2 SQIVND, per germline (reference sequence). CDR3 DNA sequence: TGTGCCAGTAGTATCCCTATGAACACTGAAGCTTTCTTT. Protein sequence: CASSIPMNTEAFF.

The rearrangement links TRBV20-1 to TRBJ1-5; the match to TRBD1 covers 11 bases. Germline V gene lookup returns CDR1 DFQATT and CDR2 SNEGSKA (reference sequence). With 6 bases clipped from V and 3 bases from J, the junction kept 10 bases outside the gene matches. The CDR3 sequence is 16 residues long. CDR3 DNA: TGCAGTGCCTGGGGGGGGACAGGGGGATCCAATCAGCCCCAGCATTTT. Its translation: CSAWGGTGGSNQPQHF.

This clonotype was found many times. The V call is TRBV2, the J call TRBJ2-7, with D unclear. The V end was cut by 2 bases, the J end by 2 bases, with 10 bases between. This CDR3 region has 14 residues. Germline CDR1 is SNHLY and CDR2 is FYNNEI. The CDR3 reads CASSEWQSPYEQYF. The CDR3 DNA sequence: TGTGCCAGCAGTGAATGGCAGTCACCCTACGAGCAGTACTTC.